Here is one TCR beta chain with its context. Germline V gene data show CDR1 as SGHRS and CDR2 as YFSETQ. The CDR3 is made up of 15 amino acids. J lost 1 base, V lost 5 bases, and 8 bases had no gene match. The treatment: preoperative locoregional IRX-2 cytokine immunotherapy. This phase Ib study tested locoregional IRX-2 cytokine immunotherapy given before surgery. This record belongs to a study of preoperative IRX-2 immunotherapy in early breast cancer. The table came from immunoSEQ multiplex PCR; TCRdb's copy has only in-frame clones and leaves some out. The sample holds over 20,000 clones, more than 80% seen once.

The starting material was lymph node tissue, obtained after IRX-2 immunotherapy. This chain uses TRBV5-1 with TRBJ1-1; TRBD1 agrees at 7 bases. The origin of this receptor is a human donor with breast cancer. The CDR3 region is CASSGTGTANTEAFF. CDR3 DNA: TGCGCCAGCAGTGGGACCGGGACAGCGAACACTGAAGCTTTCTTT.